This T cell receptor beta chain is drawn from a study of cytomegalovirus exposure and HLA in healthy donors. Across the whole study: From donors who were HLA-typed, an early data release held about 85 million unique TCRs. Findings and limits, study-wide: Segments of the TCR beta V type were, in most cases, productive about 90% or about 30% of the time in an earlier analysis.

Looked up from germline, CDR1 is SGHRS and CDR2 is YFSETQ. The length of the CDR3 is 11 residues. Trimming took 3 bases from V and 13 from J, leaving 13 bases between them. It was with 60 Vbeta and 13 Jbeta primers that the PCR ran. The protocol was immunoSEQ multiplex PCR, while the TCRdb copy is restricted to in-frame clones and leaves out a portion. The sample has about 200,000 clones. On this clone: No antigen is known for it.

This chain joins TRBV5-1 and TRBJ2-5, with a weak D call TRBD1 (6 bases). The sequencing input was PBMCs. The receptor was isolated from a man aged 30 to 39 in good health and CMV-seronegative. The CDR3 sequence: CASSWTLGGYF. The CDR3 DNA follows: TGCGCCAGCAGCTGGACCTTAGGGGGGTACTTC.